This T cell receptor beta chain emerged from a study of memory CD4+ T cells and cytomegalovirus serostatus. The wider study: Donors were healthy Belgian adults, fewer than ten CMV seropositive and 24 seronegative.

Only in-frame clones appear in the TCRdb table, and some are missing; sequencing was by immunoSEQ multiplex PCR. The data show approximately 88,000 clones, with around 80% seen just once and roughly 4% held by the top ten. V lost 5 bases and J 1 base, leaving 9 bases between the germline ends. The CDR3 is 13 amino acids. Germline V gene lookup returns CDR1 SQVTM and CDR2 ANQGSEA. Study conclusions and caveats: Suggested: most of the CMV-linked TCR signature lies in CD4+ memory cells. CD4+ memory repertoires contained about two fifths of the 164 reported CMV TCRbeta sequences.

Single viable CD3+CD4+CD8-CD45RO+ cells were sorted as the memory CD4+ T cells. Worth noting for this clone: The antigen is not known. Other DNA sequences in the sample encode the same CDR3.

The sequence was collected from an adult in good health and CMV-seropositive. Sequencing was performed on memory CD4+ T cells from blood. The chain is built from TRBV29-1 and TRBJ1-5; D call uncertain. DNA of the CDR3: TGCAGCGTTTCTCTCGGGAGCAATCAGCCCCAGCATTTT. It is translated as CSVSLGSNQPQHF.